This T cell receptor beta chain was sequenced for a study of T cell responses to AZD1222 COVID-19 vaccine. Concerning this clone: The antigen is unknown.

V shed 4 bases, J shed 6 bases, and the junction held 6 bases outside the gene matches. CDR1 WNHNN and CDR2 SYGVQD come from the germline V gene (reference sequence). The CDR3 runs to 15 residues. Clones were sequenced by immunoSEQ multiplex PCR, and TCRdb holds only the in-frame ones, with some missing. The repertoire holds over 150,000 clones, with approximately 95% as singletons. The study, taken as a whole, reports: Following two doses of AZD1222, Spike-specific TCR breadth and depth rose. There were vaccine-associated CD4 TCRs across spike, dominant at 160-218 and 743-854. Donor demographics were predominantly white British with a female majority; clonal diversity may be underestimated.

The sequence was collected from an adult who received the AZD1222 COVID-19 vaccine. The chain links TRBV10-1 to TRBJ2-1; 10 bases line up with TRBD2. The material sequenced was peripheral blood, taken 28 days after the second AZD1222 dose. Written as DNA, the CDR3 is TGCGCCAGCAGTGGTGGTGTAGCGGGGGGCAATGAGCAGTTCTTC. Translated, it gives CASSGGVAGGNEQFF.